This entry concerns a single T cell receptor beta chain. Its antigen is currently not known. Per-nucleotide qualities are absent, and no much larger clonotype sits a single base away. The data are from a study of T cell responses to AZD1222 COVID-19 vaccine (dated by TCRdb to about 2021). Concerning the study at large: AZD1222 recipients whose second dose came at about 4 weeks and those whose second dose came at about 12 weeks were combined into one group, since spike-specific TCR depth and breadth did not differ between the two schedules. TCR sequencing covered more than 230 trial participants: about 210 given two doses of AZD1222 and 26 given two doses of MenACWY control vaccine. Enrollment into the trials was organized by age into subgroups of 18-55, 56-69 and 70-plus years, and those subgroups contained roughly 150, 30 and 60 TCR-sequenced participants, respectively. Broad study findings and their caveats: Reportedly, almost half of the unique spike-specific TCRs recognized epitopes lying outside the regions that are mutated in the B.1.351 and B.1.1.7 variants. Most participants were white British and females outnumbered males, and the authors suggested that clonal diversity may have been underestimated. The whole spike protein was spanned by vaccine-associated CD4 TCRs, and dominant responses were seen in regions 160-218 and 743-854. No day 14 peak-response samples were available, so repertoires were characterized only after the peak T cell response. After two AZD1222 doses, both the breadth and the depth of spike-specific TCRs were significantly higher than at day 0 and than in MenACWY recipients. Only a handful of AZD1222 recipients were SARS-CoV-2 seropositive at baseline, limiting conclusions about previously exposed vaccinees. The 56-69-year group was small, and its depth increase did not reach significance, likely because of low power.

Inclusive of the bounding cysteine and phenylalanine, the CDR3 is 16 residues long. Only CDR3 DNA is held: 48 bases, read in frame from base 1. V is cut by 2 bases and J by 5 bases, and the space between the germline ends is 18 bases. CDR1 is given as MNHEY and CDR2 as SMNVEV, both from the germline V gene (reference sequence). According to the study, the label for this sample's time point signals: baseline before first vaccination. The vaccinee samples were drawn from two UK trials, COV001 and COV002, one of which was a single-blind randomized controlled phase 2/3 trial testing AZD1222 (ChAdOx1 nCoV-19) in healthy adults. For TCRbeta chain sequencing, PBMC samples from trial participants were taken at day 0 and at day 28 after the second dose. The CDR3 regions of human TCRbeta chains were analyzed by immunosequencing. The paper's data handling went like this. Repertoire TCRs were checked for matches against a reference library of SARS-CoV-2-specific TCRs that had been generated using the MIRA antigen-specificity platform. Breadth meant the fraction of unique TCRs that were SARS-CoV-2-associated, whereas depth meant the fraction of total T cells that were SARS-CoV-2-associated. Using the MIRA data, every spike-specific TCR was mapped to the spike region that the TCR reacted to and assigned to either a CD4 or a CD8 class. Log10-transformed breadth and depth values were compared by one-way ANOVA with Sidak's multiple comparisons tests. TCRdb limited this immuneACCESS table to in-frame rearrangements with V and J called. A share of clones is missing; checked studies link under half to unresolved V genes, and the rest is unexplained. V, J and clone size reflect that table, while D and trimming were determined from the DNA. For this sample the table gives 180,000 or so clones, of which roughly 94% were detected only once. Of the sample, about 0.6% falls within the top ten clones.

The receptor was derived from an adult in good health. Here the sequenced sample was peripheral blood, taken on day 0 of AZD1222 vaccination. The V and J segments used are TRBV27 and TRBJ2-5; a tentative D call is TRBD2 (6 bases match). The DNA sequence follows: TGTGCCAGCAGTTTAACATCTGGGACTGTGATTGAGACCCAGTACTTC. Its protein product is CASSLTSGTVIETQYF.